The next 28 T cell receptor beta chains were all read from a single sample in a study of blood T cells in healthy people across ages. A second about 7 to 12 cycle PCR used barcoded and J-beta primers. MiXCR, applied by TCRdb to the 5' RACE reads, yields one record per CDR3 protein. The sample lists around 700,000 distinct CDR3 sequences; 25% were seen once. These data were also reused for a study on T cells of mothers and their children.

Sequenced material: blood. The receptor source for this set is a boy younger than 18 in good health.

The chain joins TRBV7-9 to TRBJ2-1, with 7 bases that match TRBD1. The CDR3 length is 15 residues. The germline V gene encodes CDR1 SEHNR and CDR2 FQNEAQ (reference sequence). J gave up 3 bases and V 4 bases, and 6 bases lay outside the gene matches. The CDR3 region is CASSSRDSIYNEQFF. CDR3 nucleotides: TGTGCCAGCAGCTCTAGGGACAGCATCTACAATGAGCAGTTCTTC.

This clonotype was detected many times. V is TRBV29-1 and J is TRBJ2-7, with TRBD2 identical over 8 bases. The V gene end was trimmed by 0 bases and the J gene end by 9 bases; junction bases not matched to a gene: 10. The CDR3 covers 14 residues. CDR1 SQVTM and CDR2 ANQGSEA come from the germline V gene. The CDR3 here is CSVEDQRETAGQYF. For the CDR3, the DNA is TGCAGCGTTGAAGATCAGCGGGAGACAGCCGGGCAGTACTTC.

This clonotype has just a few counts. The CDR3 here is CASRPDVSGELFF. As DNA, the CDR3 is TGTGCCAGCAGACCCGACGTATCCGGGGAGCTGTTTTTT. This chain joins TRBV12-3 or TRBV12-4 and TRBJ2-2; D is ambiguous. Trimming took off 6 bases at V and 6 bases at J, with 11 bases between the two ends. The CDR3 runs to 13 residues.

This chain links TRBV7-9 with TRBJ2-2; the match to TRBD2 covers 8 bases. Germline V CDR1 and CDR2: SEHNR, FQNEAQ (reference sequence). The CDR3 has 17 residues. J gave up 4 bases and V 4 bases, and 11 bases lay outside the gene matches. CDR3 sequence: CASSSLGVAGSTGELFF. The CDR3 DNA is TGTGCCAGCAGCTCGCTGGGAGTAGCGGGGTCCACCGGGGAGCTGTTTTTT.

The chain combines TRBV7-2 with TRBJ2-1; D is perhaps TRBD2 (6 bases). CDR3 length equals 14 residues. Trimming took 5 bases from V and 5 from J, leaving 13 bases between them. Germline CDR1 reads SGHTA; CDR2 reads FQGNSA. The CDR3 sequence is CASSPGLTHNEQFF. The CDR3, as DNA: TGTGCCAGCAGCCCGGGACTCACTCACAATGAGCAGTTCTTC.

J is TRBJ2-7 and V is TRBV20-1; a possible D gene is TRBD2 (6 bases). The germline V gene has CDR1 DFQATT and CDR2 SNEGSKA (reference sequence). V was cut by 0 bases and J by 0 bases, with 12 bases left in between. The CDR3 has 15 residues. CDR3 protein: CSARDLFGGSYEQYF. In DNA, the CDR3 is TGCAGTGCTAGAGATCTGTTCGGGGGCTCCTACGAGCAGTACTTC.

The chain links TRBV7-8 to TRBJ2-7; either TRBD1 or TRBD2 may fit D (5 bases each). The ends were cut back, 5 bases at V and 2 bases at J, with 16 bases in the middle. Per the germline V gene, CDR1 is SGHVS and CDR2 is FQNEAQ. The CDR3 covers 15 residues. Written as DNA, the CDR3 is TGTGCCAGCAGCCCAAATCGGGACCGAACCTACGAGCAGTACTTC. The encoded protein is CASSPNRDRTYEQYF.

This clonotype was found a few times. The chain has TRBV29-1 and TRBJ2-7, with D unclear. V was cut by 4 bases and J by 0 bases, with 10 bases left in between. The germline CDR1 and CDR2 sequences are SQVTM and ANQGSEA. This CDR3 is built from 13 residues. CDR3 protein: CSVAVGSSYEQYF. CDR3 DNA sequence: TGCAGCGTTGCGGTCGGCAGCTCCTACGAGCAGTACTTC.

The chain carries TRBV7-9 and TRBJ1-4; TRBD1 matches at 7 bases. The CDR3 length is 17 residues. Germline V gene data show CDR1 as SEHNR and CDR2 as FQNEAQ (reference sequence). V trimming: 5 bases; J trimming: 8 bases; junction bases outside the gene matches: 17. CDR3 region: CASSPPDRVAGGEKLFF. CDR3 in DNA: TGTGCCAGCAGCCCACCGGATCGAGTGGCAGGGGGGGAAAAACTGTTTTTT.

This clonotype showed up just a few times. V is TRBV3-1 and J is TRBJ1-5; 7 bases agree with TRBD1. Trimming at V came to 4 bases and at J to 2 bases, leaving 8 bases not matched to a gene. This CDR3 region has 16 residues. In germline, CDR1 is LGHDT, CDR2 YNNKEL (reference sequence). The DNA of the CDR3 is TGTGCCAGCAGCCGGGACAGCGGAACCGGCAATCAGCCCCAGCATTTT. This encodes CASSRDSGTGNQPQHF. The complete variable domain, with remaining parts taken from reference TRBV3-1 and TRBJ1-5, reads DTAVSQTPKYLVTQMGNDKSIKCEQNLGHDTMYWYKQDSKKFLKIMFSYNNKELIINETVPNRFSPKSPDKAHLNLHINSLELGDSAVYFCASSRDSGTGNQPQHFGDGTRLSIL.

The chain carries TRBV24-1 and TRBJ2-1, with D unresolved. The CDR3 is 13 amino acids. Germline V CDR1 and CDR2: KGHDR, SFDVKD. Between the trimmed V and J ends, which lost 9 bases and 3 bases, there was a span of 11 bases. The CDR3 DNA is TGTGCCACCCAACATGATATCTACAATGAGCAGTTCTTC. Protein sequence: CATQHDIYNEQFF.

J is TRBJ2-5 and V is TRBV10-2; TRBD1 might be the D (6 bases). This CDR3 region has 13 residues. The ends were cut back, 8 bases at V and 4 bases at J, with 14 bases in the middle. Germline V gene sequence: CDR1 WSHSY, CDR2 SAAADI. CDR3 in amino acids: CASAVGGRETQYF. The CDR3 DNA sequence: TGCGCCAGCGCCGTTGGGGGCCGAGAGACCCAGTACTTC.

V gene TRBV20-1 combines with J gene TRBJ2-1, with 8 bases fitting TRBD2. CDR3 length: 13 amino acids. CDR1 and CDR2 from the germline V gene are DFQATT and SNEGSKA (reference sequence). Trimming removed 1 base from V and 6 bases from J; junction bases left unmatched: 2. CDR3 coding DNA: TGCAGTGCTAGAGGGACTAGCAGCAATGAGCAGTTCTTC. This gives the protein CSARGTSSNEQFF.

The V gene is TRBV24-1, the J gene TRBJ2-2; D may be TRBD2 (5 bases). Per germline, CDR1 KGHDR and CDR2 SFDVKD. This CDR3 spans 11 amino acids. V was shortened by 9 bases and J by 4 bases, with 5 bases between the two germline ends. CDR3: CATRGTGELFF. In DNA form, the CDR3 reads TGTGCCACCCGGGGCACCGGGGAGCTGTTTTTT.

This clonotype has only a few counts. The V and J genes are TRBV7-3 and TRBJ1-2; no clear D. Germline CDR1 SGHTA, CDR2 FQGTGA. V was clipped by 2 bases and J by 4 bases, with 14 bases between them. The CDR3 sequence is 15 residues long. CDR3 protein: CASSLQAGSGYGYTF. CDR3 sequence (DNA): TGTGCCAGCAGCTTACAGGCGGGCTCGGGCTATGGCTACACCTTC.

The V and J genes are TRBV9 and TRBJ1-2, with 8 bases aligning to TRBD1. Germline V CDR1 and CDR2: SGDLS, YYNGEE. V lost 4 bases to trimming and J lost 6 bases; unmatched junction nucleotides: 5. The CDR3 is 13 residues long. CDR3 in DNA: TGTGCCAGCAGCTCCTGGACAGGGAATGGCTACACCTTC. Translated, it gives CASSSWTGNGYTF.

The chain uses TRBV5-1 and TRBJ2-1, with D perhaps being TRBD1 or TRBD2 (5 bases each). Trimming stripped 2 bases from V and 2 bases from J, with 17 bases between. The CDR3 length is 17 residues. From germline, CDR1 is SGHRS and CDR2 YFSETQ. CDR3 sequence: CASSFVQVRDPYNEQFF. The CDR3 nucleotides read TGCGCCAGCAGCTTCGTACAGGTTCGGGACCCCTACAATGAGCAGTTCTTC.

This rearrangement joins TRBV2 to TRBJ2-3, with TRBD1 matching 7 bases. With V trimmed by 4 bases and J by 0 bases, 7 bases remained unmatched. CDR1 is SNHLY, CDR2 FYNNEI, per germline. This CDR3 contains 16 residues. The CDR3 DNA sequence: TGTGCCAGCAGTGGTCTCTACAGGGGCAGCACAGATACGCAGTATTTT. Amino acid sequence: CASSGLYRGSTDTQYF.

CDR3: CSARGAKNIQYF. In DNA, the CDR3 is TGCAGTGCTAGAGGGGCCAAAAACATTCAGTACTTC. The chain couples TRBV20-1 to TRBJ2-4; D ambiguous. The germline CDR1 and CDR2 sequences are DFQATT and SNEGSKA (reference sequence). The CDR3 length is 12 residues. V dropped 1 base and J dropped 1 base, with 2 bases sitting between them.

This clonotype occurred a few times. The V call is TRBV20-1, the J call TRBJ2-1, with D perhaps TRBD1 (9 bases). The CDR3 contains 16 residues. V lost 4 bases and J lost 3, with 19 bases in between. The germline V gene has CDR1 DFQATT and CDR2 SNEGSKA (reference sequence). CDR3 residues: CSATGGGQGIYNEQFF. The CDR3 coding sequence is TGCAGTGCTACCGGGGGGGGACAGGGAATCTACAATGAGCAGTTCTTC.

This clonotype has only a few counts. Its ends do not fully match the called genes, so a read error is possible. The V gene is TRBV27, the J gene TRBJ2-6; possible D gene TRBD1, 7 bases. CDR3 length equals 15 residues. Germline-derived CDR1 and CDR2 are MNHEY and SMNVEV (reference sequence). In nucleotides, the CDR3 is TGTGCCAGCAGGACAGGGCTATGGGGGGCTAACGTCCTGACTTTC. It translates to CASRTGLWGANVLTF. Drawing the rest from reference TRBV27 and TRBJ2-6, the complete variable domain is EAQVTQNPRYLITVTGKKLTVTCSQNMNHEYMSWYRQDPGLGLRQIYYSMNVEVTDKGDVPEGYKVSRKEKRNFPLILESPSPNQTSLYFCASRTGLWGANVLTFGAGSRLTVL.

This clonotype was seen more than once but under ten times. The DNA of the CDR3 is TGTGCCAGTAGAGGAAGCGGCAGGGCCCACAATGAGCAGTTCTTC. This codes for CASRGSGRAHNEQFF. J is TRBJ2-1 and V is TRBV19, with D perhaps TRBD1 or TRBD2 (5 bases each). The CDR3 is made up of 15 amino acids. V was clipped by 6 bases and J by 5 bases, with 17 bases between them. The germline CDR1 and CDR2 sequences are LNHDA and SQIVND (reference sequence). Variable domain in full (rest from reference TRBV19 and TRBJ2-1): DGGITQSPKYLFRKEGQNVTLSCEQNLNHDAMYWYRQDPGQGLRLIYYSQIVNDFQKGDIAEGYSVSREKKESFPLTVTSAQKNPTAFYLCASRGSGRAHNEQFFGPGTRLTVL.

This clonotype has at least ten counts. The J gene is TRBJ1-5, the V gene TRBV28, with 7 bases aligning to TRBD1. With V trimmed by 4 bases and J by 5 bases, 8 bases remained unmatched. The CDR3 has 15 amino acids. CDR1 MDHEN and CDR2 SYDVKM come from the germline V gene. The CDR3 protein is CASSWPGGFYQPQHF. CDR3 in DNA: TGTGCCAGCAGTTGGCCAGGGGGTTTCTATCAGCCCCAGCATTTT.

The chain uses TRBV11-2 and TRBJ2-7; 13 nucleotides match TRBD2. Trimming removed 1 base from V and 5 bases from J; junction bases left unmatched: 2. The germline gives CDR1 SGHAT, CDR2 FQNNGV. This CDR3 is 15 amino acids long. CDR3 sequence reads: CASSLVGLAGDEQYF. The CDR3 DNA follows: TGTGCCAGCAGCTTAGTTGGACTAGCGGGGGACGAGCAGTACTTC.

This clonotype has more than one count but fewer than ten. CDR3 protein: CSASHGAGGVTYEQYF. In nucleotides, the CDR3 is TGCAGTGCTAGCCACGGGGCGGGAGGGGTGACGTACGAGCAGTACTTC. V and J are TRBV20-1 and TRBJ2-7; 9 bases match TRBD2. Germline V gives CDR1 DFQATT, CDR2 SNEGSKA (reference sequence). The CDR3 extends over 16 amino acids. Trimming cost V 3 bases and J 4 bases; bases outside gene matches: 13.

The gene calls are TRBV20-1 and TRBJ2-6; unclear D gene. Germline lookup yields CDR1 DFQATT and CDR2 SNEGSKA (reference sequence). The V end lost 5 bases, the J end lost 2 bases, and 7 bases lay between the germline ends. There are 13 residues in the CDR3. CDR3 protein: CSAPRPGANVLTF. The CDR3 DNA reads TGCAGTGCTCCCCGTCCTGGGGCCAACGTCCTGACTTTC.

This clonotype was recorded a few times. J is TRBJ1-2 and V is TRBV6-5, with TRBD1 as a possible D gene (5 bases). The CDR3 runs to 14 residues. Germline V gives CDR1 MNHEY, CDR2 SVGAGI. Trimming pared 2 bases from V and 3 bases from J, leaving 10 bases between. The CDR3 reads CASSYGGRDYGYTF. The CDR3 DNA reads as TGTGCCAGCAGTTACGGTGGCAGGGACTATGGCTACACCTTC.

This chain's CDR3 is CASSYTGGATDTQYF. In nucleotides, the CDR3 is TGTGCCAGCAGTTACACAGGGGGTGCCACAGATACGCAGTATTTT. This chain uses TRBV6-5 with TRBJ2-3, with 8 bases identical to TRBD1. The CDR3 covers 15 residues. Trimming took 2 bases from V and 2 from J; bases not matched to a gene: 3. Per the germline V gene, CDR1 is MNHEY and CDR2 is SVGAGI.